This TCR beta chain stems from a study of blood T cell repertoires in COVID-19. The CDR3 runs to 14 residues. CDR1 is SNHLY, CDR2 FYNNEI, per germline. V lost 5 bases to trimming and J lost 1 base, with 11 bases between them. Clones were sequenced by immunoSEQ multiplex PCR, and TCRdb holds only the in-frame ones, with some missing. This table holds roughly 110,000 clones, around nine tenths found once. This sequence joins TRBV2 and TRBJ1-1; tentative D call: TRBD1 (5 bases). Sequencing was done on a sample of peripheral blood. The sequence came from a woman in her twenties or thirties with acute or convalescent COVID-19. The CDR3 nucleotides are TGTGCCAGCAGTAATCCTGACAGGAACACTGAAGCTTTCTTT. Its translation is CASSNPDRNTEAFF. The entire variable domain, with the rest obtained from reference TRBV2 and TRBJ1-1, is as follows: EPEVTQTPSHQVTQMGQEVILRCVPISNHLYFYWYRQILGQKVEFLVSFYNNEISEKSEIFDDQFSVERPDGSNFTLKIRSTKLEDSAMYFCASSNPDRNTEAFFGQGTRLTVV.